The next 16 T cell receptor beta chains were all read from a single sample in a study of CD4 T cells in relation to SARS-CoV-2 and coronaviruses. No antigen has been assigned to these receptors. Sequenced by immunoSEQ multiplex PCR; TCRdb stores in-frame clones only, minus some. The sample contains about 22,000 clones, 72% of which appear only once. CD4+ T cells from unexposed donors were obtained before the COVID-19 pandemic (2011-2018). Isolation of CD4+ T cells took place after roughly nine days in culture. Source material: CD4+ T cells from PBMCs, cultured in vitro. These receptor sequences come from a human donor in good health.

This chain's CDR3 is CASSQGSLRDSDTQYF. CDR3 DNA sequence: TGCGCCAGCAGCCAAGGATCCCTACGGGACTCAGATACGCAGTATTTT. The chain joins TRBV4-3 to TRBJ2-3; a weak D match, TRBD2 (6 bases). The CDR3 consists of 16 residues. The V gene's germline CDR1 is LGHNA and CDR2 YSLEER. The germline V and J ends were trimmed by 1 base and 4 bases, with 15 bases remaining between them.

The chain combines TRBV12-5 with TRBJ1-2; maybe TRBD1 (6 bases). There are 15 residues in the CDR3. V lost 2 bases and J lost 4, with 14 bases in between. Germline V lookup: CDR1 LGHNT, CDR2 FRNRAP. This CDR3 is CASGLYGGTIYGYTF. The CDR3 DNA is TGTGCTAGTGGTTTGTACGGCGGGACAATCTATGGCTACACCTTC.

This chain links TRBV3-1 (or the pseudogene TRBV3-2) with TRBJ2-5, with 8 bases fitting TRBD2. The V and J ends lost 4 bases and 5 bases, in that order; junction bases with no gene match: 3. The CDR3 runs to 13 residues. Germline-derived CDR1 and CDR2 are LGHDT and YNNKEL (reference sequence). In nucleotides, the CDR3 is TGTGCCAGCAGCCCAGCGGGGGTCGAGACCCAGTACTTC. Protein: CASSPAGVETQYF.

This chain connects TRBV7-2 to TRBJ1-6, with a tentative D call TRBD1 (6 bases). The germline V and J ends were trimmed by 5 bases and 4 bases, with 15 bases remaining between them. This CDR3 has 16 residues. Germline V CDR1 and CDR2: SGHTA, FQGNSA. The CDR3 loop reads CASSPTRDTYNSPLHF. The CDR3 region has the DNA TGTGCCAGCAGCCCAACTCGGGACACTTATAATTCACCCCTCCACTTT.

This clone came up a few times. V is TRBV6-6 and J is TRBJ2-2; 11 bases agree with TRBD2. J lost 8 bases, V lost 5 bases, and 7 bases had no gene match. This CDR3 region has 15 residues. Germline CDR1 and CDR2: MNHNY and SVGAGI (reference sequence). The CDR3: CASSPLAGGSGELFF. CDR3 bases: TGTGCCAGCAGTCCCCTAGCGGGGGGTTCGGGGGAGCTGTTTTTT.

The chain has TRBV4-1 and TRBJ2-5, with 8 bases aligning to TRBD1. Trimming took 0 bases from V and 5 from J; bases not matched to a gene: 8. Germline V gives CDR1 MGHRA, CDR2 YSYEKL. This CDR3 contains 16 residues. The CDR3 nucleotides read TGCGCCAGCAGCCAAGACTCCAGGGGGCGCGGTGAGACCCAGTACTTC. Translation: CASSQDSRGRGETQYF.

The chain has TRBV9 and TRBJ2-4; 9 bases align to TRBD1. The J segment lost 0 bases and the V segment lost 7 bases, leaving 5 bases of the junction unmatched. The CDR3 totals 15 residues. Germline V gene data show CDR1 as SGDLS and CDR2 as YYNGEE. The CDR3 is CASGGGQGAKNIQYF. Here the CDR3 DNA reads TGTGCCAGCGGGGGGGGACAGGGAGCCAAAAACATTCAGTACTTC.

This chain joins TRBV6-1 and TRBJ2-4, with a tentative D call TRBD2 (6 bases). Germline lookup yields CDR1 MNHNS and CDR2 SASEGT. This CDR3 has 16 residues. Trimming cost V 2 bases and J 1 base, with 12 bases left between them. CDR3 residues: CASSEMGGVAKNIQYF. CDR3 in DNA: TGTGCCAGCAGTGAAATGGGCGGGGTGGCCAAAAACATTCAGTACTTC.

The CDR3 DNA is TGCAGCGTTGATTGGTTATACTATGGCTACACCTTC. Its protein is CSVDWLYYGYTF. The rearrangement links TRBV29-1 to TRBJ1-2; D remains unclear. V lost 3 bases and J 3 bases, leaving 8 bases between the germline ends. CDR3 length: 12 amino acids. Germline V lookup: CDR1 SQVTM, CDR2 ANQGSEA. Complete variable domain (other parts from reference TRBV29-1 and TRBJ1-2): SAVISQKPSRDICQRGTSLTIQCQVDSQVTMMFWYRQQPGQSLTLIATANQGSEATYESGFVIDKFPISRPNLTFSTLTVSNMSPEDSSIYLCSVDWLYYGYTFGSGTRLTVV.

This clone was observed a single time. The chain carries TRBV4-1 and TRBJ2-3, with D hard to call. The V end lost 2 bases, the J end lost 1 base, and 19 bases lay between the germline ends. There are 18 residues in the CDR3. The V gene's germline CDR1 is MGHRA and CDR2 YSYEKL. CDR3 in DNA: TGCGCCAGCAGCCAAAGCTTGATGTCGCCCCTGCGCACAGATACGCAGTATTTT. It translates to CASSQSLMSPLRTDTQYF.

For the CDR3, the DNA is TGTGCCTCGGGCGGCATGAAAAACATTCAGTACTTC. This encodes CASGGMKNIQYF. This chain links TRBV5-8 with TRBJ2-4; no clear D. Germline CDR1 SGHTS, CDR2 YDEGEE. Trimming took 10 bases from V and 4 from J, leaving 12 bases between them. CDR3 length: 12 residues.

This sequence joins TRBV5-1 and TRBJ1-1, with 9 positions matching TRBD1. With V trimmed by 0 bases and J by 4 bases, 16 bases remained unmatched. The CDR3 has 19 residues. Germline values: CDR1 SGHRS, CDR2 YFSETQ. The CDR3 DNA follows: TGCGCCAGCAGCTTGGCCATGGGACAGGGAGGATCGGGGGCCACTGAAGCTTTCTTT. Translation gives CASSLAMGQGGSGATEAFF.

The rearrangement uses TRBV5-1 and TRBJ1-1; 7 bases map to TRBD1. Germline values: CDR1 SGHRS, CDR2 YFSETQ. V dropped 3 bases and J dropped 1; count of bases not matched to a gene: 3. The CDR3 has 14 amino acids. The CDR3 bases are TGCGCCAGCAGCTCGGGACAGCCGAACACTGAAGCTTTCTTT. Translation: CASSSGQPNTEAFF. The full variable domain, in which reference TRBV5-1 and TRBJ1-1 provide the parts outside the CDR3, is KAGVTQTPRYLIKTRGQQVTLSCSPISGHRSVSWYQQTPGQGLQFLFEYFSETQRNKGNFPGRFSGRQFSNSRSEMNVSTLELGDSALYLCASSSGQPNTEAFFGQGTRLTVV.

The gene calls are TRBV4-3 and TRBJ2-3; maybe TRBD2 (7 bases). V gave up 4 bases and J gave up 0 bases, with 14 bases separating them. The CDR3 is 16 amino acids. CDR1 and CDR2 (germline): LGHNA, YSLEER. The CDR3 sequence: CASSRNEGGSTDTQYF. In nucleotides, the CDR3 is TGCGCCAGCAGCCGCAACGAGGGGGGGAGCACAGATACGCAGTATTTT.

This clone has a handful of counts. This sequence joins TRBV2 and TRBJ2-1; 10 bases map to TRBD2. Germline CDR1 is SNHLY and CDR2 is FYNNEI. V lost 10 bases to trimming and J lost 9 bases; unmatched junction nucleotides: 12. CDR3 length: 14 residues. CDR3 sequence (DNA): TGTGCCACTCTGACTGAGCGGGGGGGCCCTGAGCAGTTCTTC. This gives the protein CATLTERGGPEQFF.

In this sample, this clone turned up a few times. The rearrangement links TRBV18 to TRBJ2-7; 11 bases are shared with TRBD2. CDR3 size: 17 residues. Germline V CDR1 and CDR2: KGHSH, LQKENI. V shed 2 bases, J shed 0 bases, and the junction held 6 bases outside the gene matches. In DNA form, the CDR3 reads TGTGCCAGCTCACCAAGACTAGCGGGACCAAGCTCCTACGAGCAGTACTTC. Protein: CASSPRLAGPSSYEQYF.